This TCR beta chain was documented in a study of T-cell memory formation after mild COVID-19. This clonotype was recorded a few times. TCRdb independently ran MiXCR on the 5' RACE reads; one entry per CDR3 protein. Of 500,000 to 600,000 distinct CDR3 sequences in the sample, under 20% were seen once. Sequencing used PBMCs or a T cell subset sorted from them (not recorded which). The sequence derives from an adult woman who had mild COVID-19 (a few samples of this study predate the infection). Cell type and time point are not known.

The CDR3: CSAGGRAQPQHF. As DNA, the CDR3 is TGCAGTGCAGGCGGCAGGGCACAGCCCCAGCATTTT. The gene calls are TRBV20-1 and TRBJ1-5; tentative D call: TRBD1 (5 bases). This CDR3 comprises 12 residues. Between the trimmed V and J ends, which lost 6 bases and 7 bases, there was a span of 13 bases. Looked up from germline, CDR1 is DFQATT and CDR2 is SNEGSKA (reference sequence).